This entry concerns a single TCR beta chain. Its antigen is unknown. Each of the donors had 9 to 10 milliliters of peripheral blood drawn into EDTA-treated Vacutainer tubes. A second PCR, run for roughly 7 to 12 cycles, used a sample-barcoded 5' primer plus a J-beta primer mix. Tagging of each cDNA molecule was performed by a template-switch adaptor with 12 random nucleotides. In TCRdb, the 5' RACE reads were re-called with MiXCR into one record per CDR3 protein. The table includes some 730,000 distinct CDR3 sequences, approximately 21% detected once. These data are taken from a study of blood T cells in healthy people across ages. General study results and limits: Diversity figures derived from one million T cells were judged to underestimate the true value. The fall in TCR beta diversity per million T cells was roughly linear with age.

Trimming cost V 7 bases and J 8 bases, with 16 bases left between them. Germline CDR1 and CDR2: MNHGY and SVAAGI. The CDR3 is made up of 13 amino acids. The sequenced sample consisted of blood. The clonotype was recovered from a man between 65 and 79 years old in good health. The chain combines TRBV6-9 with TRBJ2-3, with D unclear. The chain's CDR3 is CASISTPVTTQYF. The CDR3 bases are TGTGCCAGCATCTCTACGCCAGTTACTACGCAGTATTTT.